This T cell receptor beta chain was sequenced for a study of sequential checkpoint blockade in melanoma. Study-level information: First-line arms were nivolumab then ipilimumab, or the reverse, randomized 1:1.

Treatment defined: randomized to nivolumab then ipilimumab (arm A) or the reverse (arm B). PBMC sorting kept live CD3+CD8+ cells without CD19 or CD56. The CDR3 covers 15 residues. Germline CDR1 reads KGHSH; CDR2 reads LQKENI. Sequencing used immunoSEQ multiplex PCR; TCRdb keeps in-frame clones, though not all of them. The data contain 20,000 to 25,000 clones, approximately 82% of them singletons. The source of this sequence is a human donor with melanoma. The chain couples TRBV18 to TRBJ2-7, with 13 bases fitting TRBD2. The assigned J gene may be wrong: the sequence end matches TRBJ2-1 better. The starting material was CD8+ T cells sorted from blood (inferred from file names), obtained from a patient given nivolumab and ipilimumab in sequence. CDR3 sequence reads: CASSRGLAGTTEQFF. In nucleotides, the CDR3 is TGTGCCAGCTCACGGGGACTAGCGGGGACAACTGAGCAGTTCTTC.